Included here is one T cell receptor (beta chain) sequence, with context. This CDR3 spans 17 amino acids. The V end was cut by 0 bases, the J end by 10 bases, with 22 bases between. Germline CDR1 is SGHNT and CDR2 is YENEEA. This sample is part of a study of blood T cell repertoires in COVID-19. How the authors handled the data: Quantification of nucleated cells was approximated via reference gene primer amplification. Some clones are missing from TCRdb's copy, which holds only in-frame ones; the method was immunoSEQ multiplex PCR. V and J calls and clone size are as listed in that table; D and trimming were resolved from the DNA. The sample includes 140,000 to 150,000 clones, roughly three quarters of them seen just once.

The source of this sequence is a woman aged 55-75 years with acute or convalescent COVID-19. This chain joins TRBV11-3 and TRBJ2-1; possibly TRBD1 for D (6 bases). The sample comprised peripheral blood. DNA of the CDR3: TGTGCCAGCAGCTTAGATCTAGGGGGAGTCCTCCCAGGGGAGCAGTTCTTC. It encodes CASSLDLGGVLPGEQFF.